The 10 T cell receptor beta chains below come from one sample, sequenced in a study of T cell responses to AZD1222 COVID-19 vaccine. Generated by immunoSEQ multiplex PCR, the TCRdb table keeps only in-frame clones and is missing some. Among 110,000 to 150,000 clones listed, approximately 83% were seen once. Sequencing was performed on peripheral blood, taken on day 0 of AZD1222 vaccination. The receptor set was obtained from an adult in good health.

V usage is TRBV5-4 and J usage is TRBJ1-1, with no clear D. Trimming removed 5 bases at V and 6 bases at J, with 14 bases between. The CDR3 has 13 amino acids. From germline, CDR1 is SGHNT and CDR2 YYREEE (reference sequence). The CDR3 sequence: CASRSAGRAEAFF. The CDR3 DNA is TGTGCCAGCAGGTCGGCAGGTCGGGCTGAAGCTTTCTTT.

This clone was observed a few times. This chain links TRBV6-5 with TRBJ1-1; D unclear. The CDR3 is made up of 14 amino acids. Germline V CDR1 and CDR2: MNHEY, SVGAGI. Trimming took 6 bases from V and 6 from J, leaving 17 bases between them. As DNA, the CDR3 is TGTGCCAGCAGCCATAAAGGGCCCCCCGCTGAAGCTTTCTTT. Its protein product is CASSHKGPPAEAFF.

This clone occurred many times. CDR3 in DNA: TGTGCCAGCAGCTCCCTATCCTACAGGGGCGGTCAGCCCCAGCATTTT. Amino acids: CASSSLSYRGGQPQHF. The chain uses TRBV13 and TRBJ1-5; TRBD1 aligns across 7 bases. The CDR3 extends over 16 amino acids. CDR1 is PRHDT and CDR2 is FYEKMQ in the germline V gene (reference sequence). The ends lost 4 bases at V and 6 bases at J; junction bases unmatched: 12.

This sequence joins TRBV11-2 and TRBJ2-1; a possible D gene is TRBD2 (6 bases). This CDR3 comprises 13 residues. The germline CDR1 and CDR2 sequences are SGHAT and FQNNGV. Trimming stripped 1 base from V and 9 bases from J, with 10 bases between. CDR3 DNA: TGTGCCAGCAGCTTAGGACTAGGTGGTGAGCAGTTCTTC. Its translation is CASSLGLGGEQFF.

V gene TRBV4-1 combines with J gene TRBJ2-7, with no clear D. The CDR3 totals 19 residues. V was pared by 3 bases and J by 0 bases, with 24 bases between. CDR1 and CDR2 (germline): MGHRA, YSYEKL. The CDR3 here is CASSHPGLSKSTSSYEQYF. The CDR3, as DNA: TGCGCCAGCAGCCATCCCGGGCTGTCGAAGAGCACCAGCTCCTACGAGCAGTACTTC.

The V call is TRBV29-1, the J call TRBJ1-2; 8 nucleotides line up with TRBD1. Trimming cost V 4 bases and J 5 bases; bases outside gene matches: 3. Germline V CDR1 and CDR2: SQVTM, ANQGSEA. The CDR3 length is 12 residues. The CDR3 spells CSVANRGYGYTF. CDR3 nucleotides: TGCAGCGTTGCGAACAGGGGGTATGGCTACACCTTC.

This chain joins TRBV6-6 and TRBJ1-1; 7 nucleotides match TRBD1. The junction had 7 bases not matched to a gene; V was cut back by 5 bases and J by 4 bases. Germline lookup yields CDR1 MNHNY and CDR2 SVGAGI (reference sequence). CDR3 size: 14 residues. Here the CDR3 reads CASSRGQDFTEAFF. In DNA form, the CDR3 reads TGTGCCAGCAGTCGAGGACAGGACTTCACTGAAGCTTTCTTT.

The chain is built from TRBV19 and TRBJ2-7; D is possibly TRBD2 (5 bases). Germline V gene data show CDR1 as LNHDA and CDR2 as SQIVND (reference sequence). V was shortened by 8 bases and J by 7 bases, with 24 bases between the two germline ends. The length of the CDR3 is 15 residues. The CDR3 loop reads CASPLGSPHFGEQYF. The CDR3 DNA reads TGTGCCAGTCCCTTAGGGAGCCCCCATTTTGGAGAGCAGTACTTC.

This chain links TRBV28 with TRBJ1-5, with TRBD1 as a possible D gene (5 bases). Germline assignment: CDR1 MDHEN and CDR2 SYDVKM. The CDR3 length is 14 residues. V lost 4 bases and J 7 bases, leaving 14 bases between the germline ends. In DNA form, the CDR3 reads TGTGCCAGCAGTTCCACAGGATCAAGCCAGCCCCAGCATTTT. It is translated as CASSSTGSSQPQHF.

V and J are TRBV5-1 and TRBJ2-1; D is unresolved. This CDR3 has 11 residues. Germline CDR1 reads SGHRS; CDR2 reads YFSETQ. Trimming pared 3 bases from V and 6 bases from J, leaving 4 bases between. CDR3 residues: CASSWINEQFF. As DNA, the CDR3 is TGCGCCAGCAGCTGGATCAATGAGCAGTTCTTC. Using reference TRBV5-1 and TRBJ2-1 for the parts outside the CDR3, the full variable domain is KAGVTQTPRYLIKTRGQQVTLSCSPISGHRSVSWYQQTPGQGLQFLFEYFSETQRNKGNFPGRFSGRQFSNSRSEMNVSTLELGDSALYLCASSWINEQFFGPGTRLTVL.